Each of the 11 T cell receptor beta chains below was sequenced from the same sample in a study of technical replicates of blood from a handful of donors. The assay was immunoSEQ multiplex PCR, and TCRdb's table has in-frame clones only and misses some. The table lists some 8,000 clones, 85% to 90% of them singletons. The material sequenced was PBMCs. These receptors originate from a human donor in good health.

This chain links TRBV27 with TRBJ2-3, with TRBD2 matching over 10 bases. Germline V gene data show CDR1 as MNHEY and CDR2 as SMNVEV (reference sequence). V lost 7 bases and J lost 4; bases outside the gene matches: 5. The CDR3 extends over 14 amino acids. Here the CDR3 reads CASMKREGPDTQYF. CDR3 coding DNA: TGTGCCAGCATGAAGCGGGAGGGCCCAGATACGCAGTATTTT.

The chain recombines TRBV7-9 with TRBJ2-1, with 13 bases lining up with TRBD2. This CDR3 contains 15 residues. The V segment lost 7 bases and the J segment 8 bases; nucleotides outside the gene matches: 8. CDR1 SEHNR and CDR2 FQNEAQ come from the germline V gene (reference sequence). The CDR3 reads CASTLGTSGNDEQFF. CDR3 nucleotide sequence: TGTGCCAGCACCCTAGGGACTAGCGGGAATGATGAGCAGTTCTTC.

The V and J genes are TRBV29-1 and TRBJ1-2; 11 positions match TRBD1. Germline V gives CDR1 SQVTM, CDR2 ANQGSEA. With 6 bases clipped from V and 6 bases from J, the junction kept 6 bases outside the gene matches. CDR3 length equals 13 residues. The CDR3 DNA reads TGCAGCGTCGGACAGGGGGCGCCTAATGGCTACACCTTC. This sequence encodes CSVGQGAPNGYTF. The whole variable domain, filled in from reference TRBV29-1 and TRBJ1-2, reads SAVISQKPSRDICQRGTSLTIQCQVDSQVTMMFWYRQQPGQSLTLIATANQGSEATYESGFVIDKFPISRPNLTFSTLTVSNMSPEDSSIYLCSVGQGAPNGYTFGSGTRLTVV.

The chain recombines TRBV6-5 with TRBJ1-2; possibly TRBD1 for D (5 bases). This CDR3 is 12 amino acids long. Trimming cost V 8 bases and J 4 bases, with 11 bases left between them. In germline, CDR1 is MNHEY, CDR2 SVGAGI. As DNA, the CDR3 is TGTGCCAGCCATGGGGCCTCCTATGGCTACACCTTC. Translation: CASHGASYGYTF.

The CDR3 DNA follows: TGTGCCAGCAGCGAAACAGGGAGAGTCACTGAAGCTTTCTTT. This translates into CASSETGRVTEAFF. The rearrangement joins TRBV7-2 to TRBJ1-1, with D maybe TRBD1 (6 bases). The CDR3 extends over 14 amino acids. Germline assignment: CDR1 SGHTA and CDR2 FQGNSA. V lost 5 bases and J 4 bases, leaving 14 bases between the germline ends.

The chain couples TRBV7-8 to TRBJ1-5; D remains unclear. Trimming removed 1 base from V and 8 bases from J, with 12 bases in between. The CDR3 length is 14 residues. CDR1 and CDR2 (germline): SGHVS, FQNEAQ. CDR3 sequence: CASSLVSGMEPQHF. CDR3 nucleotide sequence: TGTGCCAGCAGCTTAGTTTCGGGTATGGAGCCCCAGCATTTT.

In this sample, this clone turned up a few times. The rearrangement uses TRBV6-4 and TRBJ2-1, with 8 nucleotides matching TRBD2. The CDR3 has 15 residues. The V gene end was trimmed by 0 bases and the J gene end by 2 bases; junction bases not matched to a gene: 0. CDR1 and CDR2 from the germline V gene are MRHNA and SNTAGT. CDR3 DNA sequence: TGTGCCAGCAGTGACTCTAGCGGGACCTACAATGAGCAGTTCTTC. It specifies CASSDSSGTYNEQFF.

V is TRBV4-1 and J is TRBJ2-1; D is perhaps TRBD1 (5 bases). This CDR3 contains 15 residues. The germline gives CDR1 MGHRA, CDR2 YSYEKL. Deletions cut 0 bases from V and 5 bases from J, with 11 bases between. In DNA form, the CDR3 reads TGCGCCAGCAGCCAAGAAATCCGCAGGGACAATGAGCAGTTCTTC. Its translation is CASSQEIRRDNEQFF.

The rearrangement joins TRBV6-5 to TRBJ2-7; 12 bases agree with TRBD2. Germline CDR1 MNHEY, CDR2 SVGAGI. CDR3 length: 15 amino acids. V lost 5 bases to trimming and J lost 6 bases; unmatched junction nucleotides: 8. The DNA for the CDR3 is TGTGCCAGCAGTGGCCTAGCGGGAGGGAAGGGCGAGCAGTACTTC. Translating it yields CASSGLAGGKGEQYF.

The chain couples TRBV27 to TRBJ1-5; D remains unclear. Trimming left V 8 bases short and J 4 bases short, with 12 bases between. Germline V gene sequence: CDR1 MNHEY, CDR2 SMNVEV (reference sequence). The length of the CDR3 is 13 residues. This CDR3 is CASSLRKNQPQHF. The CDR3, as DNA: TGTGCCAGCTCCCTCAGGAAAAATCAGCCCCAGCATTTT.

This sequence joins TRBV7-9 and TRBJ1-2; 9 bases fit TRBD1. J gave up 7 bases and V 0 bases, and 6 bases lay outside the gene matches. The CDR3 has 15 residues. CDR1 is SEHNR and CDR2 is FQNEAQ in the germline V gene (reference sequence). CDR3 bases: TGTGCCAGCAGCTTAGCGCTTACAGGGGGCTCTGGCTACACCTTC. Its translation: CASSLALTGGSGYTF. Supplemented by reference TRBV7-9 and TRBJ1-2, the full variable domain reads DTGVSQNPRHKITKRGQNVTFRCDPISEHNRLYWYRQTLGQGPEFLTYFQNEAQLEKSRLLSDRFSAERPKGSFSTLEIQRTEQGDSAMYLCASSLALTGGSGYTFGSGTRLTVV.